Shown below are 21 T cell receptor beta chains from a single sample sequenced in a study of molecular identifiers for immune sequencing clone quantification. One entry per CDR3 protein, called by TCRdb with MiXCR from the PCR reads. This sample yields 8,500 to 11,000 distinct CDR3 sequences, of which 18% are seen a single time; more than 2% belongs to the top ten. The source material was naive CD8+ T cells from blood, with Jurkat cell RNA spiked in. As for subset: FACS-sorted CD8+CD4-CCR7+CD45RA+ naive T cells. The receptors were sampled from a human donor in good health. Some libraries in this study had Jurkat cell RNA spiked in.

This clonotype is classed as medium-sized (0.01 to 0.1%). V and J are TRBV15 and TRBJ1-4; unclear D gene. Germline CDR1 reads LNHNV; CDR2 reads YYDKDF (reference sequence). The CDR3 is made up of 15 amino acids. V gave up 1 base and J gave up 0 bases, with 6 bases separating them. The CDR3 nucleotides read TGTGCCACCAGCAGAGCCAGAGCAACTAATGAAAAACTGTTTTTT. This sequence encodes CATSRARATNEKLFF.

This clonotype is labeled medium-sized (0.01 to 0.1%). The rearrangement joins TRBV20-1 to TRBJ1-4, with D possibly being TRBD1 (5 bases). Germline V gene lookup returns CDR1 DFQATT and CDR2 SNEGSKA (reference sequence). The CDR3 is 14 amino acids. The V end lost 1 base, the J end lost 8 bases, and 14 bases lay between the germline ends. CDR3 DNA: TGCAGTGCTAGAGTCGGGCAGGGAGGCGAAAAACTGTTTTTT. Encoded protein: CSARVGQGGEKLFF.

This clonotype is medium-sized within its sample. This chain uses TRBV5-1 with TRBJ1-4; D ambiguous. Trimming left V 5 bases short and J 7 bases short, with 36 bases between. The CDR3 runs to 21 residues. Per germline, CDR1 SGHRS and CDR2 YFSETQ. The CDR3 region has the DNA TGCGCCAGCAGTTTCTTGCCGCCGTTGACGGCAGCTACCGGTCTAAGTGAAAAACTGTTTTTT. Amino acid sequence: CASSFLPPLTAATGLSEKLFF.

Relative to its sample, this clonotype is medium-sized. This sequence joins TRBV5-6 and TRBJ2-7; D perhaps matches TRBD1 (6 bases). V lost 4 bases and J lost 3, with 14 bases in between. Germline CDR1 reads SGHDT; CDR2 reads YYEEEE. The CDR3 has 14 amino acids. CDR3 residues: CASSPGQTLYEQYF. CDR3 nucleotide sequence: TGTGCCAGCAGCCCTGGACAGACCCTCTACGAGCAGTACTTC.

This clonotype is medium-sized. This chain joins TRBV4-1 and TRBJ2-5, with 14 positions matching TRBD2. Losses at the gene ends were 0 bases for V and 5 bases for J; bases not matched to a gene: 5. The V gene's germline CDR1 is MGHRA and CDR2 YSYEKL. The CDR3 consists of 17 residues. CDR3 sequence (DNA): TGCGCCAGCAGCCAAGATCCCGGGACTAGCGGGAGTGAGACCCAGTACTTC. Translated: CASSQDPGTSGSETQYF.

This clonotype was seen a handful of times. A much larger clone sits a single nucleotide away, making a read error possible. CDR3 coding DNA: TGTGCCAGCAGCCGGGGGCCGACCTACGAGCAGTACTTC. As protein: CASSRGPTYEQYF. This chain uses TRBV2 with TRBJ2-7; D is perhaps TRBD1 or TRBD2 (6 bases each). CDR1 is SNHLY and CDR2 is FYNNEI in the germline V gene. V dropped 6 bases and J dropped 2 bases, with 11 bases sitting between them. There are 13 residues in the CDR3.

This clonotype was seen a few times. V is TRBV28 and J is TRBJ1-1, with D maybe TRBD1 (5 bases). The V and J ends lost 5 bases and 4 bases respectively, with 14 bases between them. There are 14 residues in the CDR3. CDR1 MDHEN and CDR2 SYDVKM come from the germline V gene. The CDR3, as DNA: TGTGCCAGCAGTACTTCCAGGGAAACCACTGAAGCTTTCTTT. Amino acid sequence: CASSTSRETTEAFF.

This clonotype rates as medium-sized. In DNA form, the CDR3 reads TGTGCCAGCAGTCGACAGGGGGCTACGATTGGTCAGCCCCAGCATTTT. Translated: CASSRQGATIGQPQHF. The chain uses TRBV6-1 and TRBJ1-5; TRBD1 aligns across 10 bases. The V segment lost 5 bases and the J segment 6 bases; nucleotides outside the gene matches: 10. CDR1 and CDR2 from the germline V gene are MNHNS and SASEGT. The CDR3 totals 16 residues.

Relative to its sample, this clonotype is medium-sized. J is TRBJ1-1 and V is TRBV4-1; D gene unclear. From germline, CDR1 is MGHRA and CDR2 YSYEKL. There are 14 residues in the CDR3. V was trimmed by 2 bases and J by 0 bases, leaving 7 bases between them. The CDR3 DNA reads TGCGCCAGCAGCCAACGAGTAATGAACACTGAAGCTTTCTTT. Protein product: CASSQRVMNTEAFF.

The chain uses TRBV27 and TRBJ1-5; 7 nucleotides line up with TRBD1. Trimming removed 6 bases from V and 4 bases from J; junction bases left unmatched: 15. Germline CDR1 and CDR2: MNHEY and SMNVEV (reference sequence). The CDR3 is 17 amino acids. CDR3 in amino acids: CASSGLASTGRNQPQHF. The CDR3 bases are TGTGCCAGCAGCGGTTTGGCCTCGACAGGGCGAAATCAGCCCCAGCATTTT.

This clonotype was found many times. J is TRBJ2-1 and V is TRBV28; 12 nucleotides align to TRBD2. Trimming took 5 bases from V and 4 from J; bases not matched to a gene: 6. CDR3 length: 16 residues. CDR1 and CDR2 from the germline V gene are MDHEN and SYDVKM. The DNA for the CDR3 is TGTGCCAGCAGTCCCCCTGGACTAGCGGGATACAATGAGCAGTTCTTC. It translates to CASSPPGLAGYNEQFF.

This clonotype was seen once. CDR3 bases: TGTGCCAGCAGCTTAACCCGTTGGCCCTCCTATAATTCACCCCTCCACTTT. Protein product: CASSLTRWPSYNSPLHF. The V and J genes are TRBV7-8 and TRBJ1-6; no firm D call. The CDR3 spans 17 residues. V lost 2 bases and J lost 0, with 11 bases in between. CDR1 is SGHVS and CDR2 is FQNEAQ in the germline V gene.

V usage is TRBV20-1 and J usage is TRBJ2-7; 10 positions agree with TRBD1. CDR1 and CDR2 from the germline V gene are DFQATT and SNEGSKA (reference sequence). The CDR3 sequence is 16 residues long. The V gene end was trimmed by 0 bases and the J gene end by 4 bases; junction bases not matched to a gene: 9. In DNA form, the CDR3 reads TGCAGTGCTAGAGACTGGGACAGGGGAACTCCTTACGAGCAGTACTTC. Translated, it gives CSARDWDRGTPYEQYF.

With regard to this clonotype: The germline gene is not matched at one end of the junction; a read error may be the cause. This sequence joins TRBV7-8 and TRBJ1-1; no definite D call. CDR1 SGHVS and CDR2 FQNEAQ come from the germline V gene. This CDR3 is 14 amino acids long. CDR3 nucleotides: TGTGCCAGCAGCTTATATGTGGCGAACACTGAAGCTCTCTTT. This gives the protein CASSLYVANTEALF.

With regard to this clonotype: This may be a read error, as it is one base from a much larger clone. CDR3 sequence: CASSPPSYSYEQYF. As DNA, the CDR3 is TGTGCCAGCAGTCCTCCTTCGTACTCCTACGAGCAGTACTTC. The chain links TRBV28 to TRBJ2-7, with D unclear. Germline assignment: CDR1 MDHEN and CDR2 SYDVKM. The CDR3 loop spans 14 amino acids. The V end was cut by 5 bases, the J end by 0 bases, with 11 bases between.

Concerning this clonotype: A read error may be the cause here, since a much bigger clone is one base away. The chain links TRBV19 to TRBJ2-7; TRBD1 is a possible D gene (6 bases). The CDR3 consists of 13 residues. Germline CDR1 is LNHDA and CDR2 is SQIVND (reference sequence). The CDR3 is CATSDRFGYERYF. In DNA, the CDR3 is TGTGCCACCTCAGACAGGTTCGGGTACGAGCGGTACTTC.

About this clonotype itself: A single base separates this from a much larger clone, so it may be a read error. The chain carries TRBV4-1 and TRBJ1-2; 9 positions agree with TRBD1. The CDR3 contains 15 residues. Germline CDR1 and CDR2: MGHRA and YSYEKL. Trimming took 2 bases from V and 6 from J; bases not matched to a gene: 7. Written as DNA, the CDR3 is TGCGCCAGCAGCCAAAGGACAGGGGACAGCCATGGCTACACCTTC. This gives the protein CASSQRTGDSHGYTF.

In its sample, this clonotype ranks as medium-sized (0.01 to 0.1%). DNA of the CDR3: TGCGCCAGCAGCTTGGCCGTCGGGACCCTTCTGGAGACCCAGTACTTC. Translated, it gives CASSLAVGTLLETQYF. The V gene is TRBV5-1, the J gene TRBJ2-5; the D call may be TRBD1 or TRBD2 (5 bases each). CDR3 length: 16 residues. Trimming shortened V by 0 bases and J by 5 bases, and 17 bases separated the two germline ends. Germline V CDR1 and CDR2: SGHRS, YFSETQ.

V and J are TRBV7-2 and TRBJ2-5; D gene ambiguous. Trimming took 5 bases from V and 1 from J, leaving 8 bases between them. Germline V gene lookup returns CDR1 SGHTA and CDR2 FQGNSA. This CDR3 is built from 13 residues. DNA of the CDR3: TGTGCCAGCAGCCATCCCGGCCAAGAGACCCAGTACTTC. This sequence encodes CASSHPGQETQYF.

By share, this clonotype counts as medium-sized. The chain joins TRBV10-3 to TRBJ2-7, with 9 nucleotides matching TRBD1. The germline CDR1 and CDR2 sequences are ENHRY and SYGVKD. This CDR3 has 15 residues. V lost 2 bases, J lost 2 bases, and 4 bases stayed unmatched. CDR3: CAISEPRDRAYEQYF. In nucleotides, the CDR3 is TGTGCCATCAGTGAGCCCCGGGACAGGGCCTACGAGCAGTACTTC.

This clonotype is termed medium-sized. The V gene is TRBV7-8, the J gene TRBJ2-1, with TRBD2 matching over 8 bases. Germline lookup yields CDR1 SGHVS and CDR2 FQNEAQ. After removal of 3 bases from V and 8 bases from J, the junction contained 9 bases not matched to a gene. The CDR3 has 15 residues. CDR3 loop: CASSFRPGGIDEQFF. The CDR3 nucleotides are TGTGCCAGCAGCTTTCGTCCGGGAGGGATCGATGAGCAGTTCTTC. Using reference TRBV7-8 and TRBJ2-1 for the parts outside the CDR3, the full variable domain is GAGVSQSPRYKVAKRGQDVALRCDPISGHVSLFWYQQALGQGPEFLTYFQNEAQLDKSGLPSDRFFAERPEGSVSTLKIQRTQQEDSAVYLCASSFRPGGIDEQFFGPGTRLTVL.